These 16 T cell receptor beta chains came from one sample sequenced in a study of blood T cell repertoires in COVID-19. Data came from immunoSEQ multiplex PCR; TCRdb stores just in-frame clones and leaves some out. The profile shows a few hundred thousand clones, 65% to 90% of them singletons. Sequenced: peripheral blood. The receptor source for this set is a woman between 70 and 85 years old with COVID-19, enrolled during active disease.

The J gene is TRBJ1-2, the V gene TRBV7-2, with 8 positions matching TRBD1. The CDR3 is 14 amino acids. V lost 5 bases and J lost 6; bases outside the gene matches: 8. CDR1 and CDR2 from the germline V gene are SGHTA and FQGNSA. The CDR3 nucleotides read TGTGCCAGCAGCCACAGGGACAGGAAGAATGGCTACACCTTC. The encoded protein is CASSHRDRKNGYTF. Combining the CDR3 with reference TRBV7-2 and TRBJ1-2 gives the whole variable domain GAGVSQSPSNKVTEKGKDVELRCDPISGHTALYWYRQSLGQGLEFLIYFQGNSAPDKSGLPSDRFSAERTGGSVSTLTIQRTQQEDSAVYLCASSHRDRKNGYTFGSGTRLTVV.

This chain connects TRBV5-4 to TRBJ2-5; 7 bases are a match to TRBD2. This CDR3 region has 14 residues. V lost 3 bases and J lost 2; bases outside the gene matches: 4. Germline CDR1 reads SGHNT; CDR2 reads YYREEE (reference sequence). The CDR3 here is CASSWRERQETQYF. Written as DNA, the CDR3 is TGTGCCAGCAGCTGGCGGGAGCGGCAAGAGACCCAGTACTTC.

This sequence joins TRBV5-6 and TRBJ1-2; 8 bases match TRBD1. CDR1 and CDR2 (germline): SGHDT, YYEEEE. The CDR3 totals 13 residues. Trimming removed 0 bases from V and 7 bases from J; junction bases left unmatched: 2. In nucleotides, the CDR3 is TGTGCCAGCAGCTTGGCAGGGGGCTCTGGCTACACCTTC. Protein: CASSLAGGSGYTF.

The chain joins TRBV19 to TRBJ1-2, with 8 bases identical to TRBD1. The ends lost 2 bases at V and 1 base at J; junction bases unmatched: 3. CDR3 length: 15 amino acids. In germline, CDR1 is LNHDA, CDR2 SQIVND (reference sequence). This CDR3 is CASSISGGDNYGYTF. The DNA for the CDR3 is TGTGCCAGTAGTATATCAGGGGGCGATAACTATGGCTACACCTTC.

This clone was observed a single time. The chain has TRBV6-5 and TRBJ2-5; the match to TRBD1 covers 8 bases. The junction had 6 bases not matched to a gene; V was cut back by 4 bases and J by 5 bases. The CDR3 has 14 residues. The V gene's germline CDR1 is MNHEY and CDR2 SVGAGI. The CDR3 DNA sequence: TGTGCCAGCAGTTTCCGACAGGGGAGGGAGACCCAGTACTTC. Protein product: CASSFRQGRETQYF.

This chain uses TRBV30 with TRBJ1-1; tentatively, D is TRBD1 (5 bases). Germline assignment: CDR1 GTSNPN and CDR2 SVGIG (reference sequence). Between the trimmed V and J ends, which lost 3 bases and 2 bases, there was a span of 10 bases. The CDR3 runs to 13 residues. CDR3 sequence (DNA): TGTGCCTGGAGCGAGACAGCTAACACTGAAGCTTTCTTT. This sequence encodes CAWSETANTEAFF.

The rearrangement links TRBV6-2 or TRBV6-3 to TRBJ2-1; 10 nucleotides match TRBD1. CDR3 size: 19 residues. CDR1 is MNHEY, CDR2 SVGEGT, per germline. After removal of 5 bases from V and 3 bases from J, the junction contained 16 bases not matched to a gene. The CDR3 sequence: CASSRQGATPSRHYNEQFF. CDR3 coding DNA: TGTGCCAGCAGTAGACAGGGGGCTACGCCGTCCCGCCACTACAATGAGCAGTTCTTC.

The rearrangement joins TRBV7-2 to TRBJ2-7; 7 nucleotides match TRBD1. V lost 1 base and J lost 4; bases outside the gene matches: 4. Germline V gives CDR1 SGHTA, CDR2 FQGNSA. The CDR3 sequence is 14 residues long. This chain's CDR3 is CASSLERGQYEQYF. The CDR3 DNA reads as TGTGCCAGCAGCTTAGAGAGGGGGCAGTACGAGCAGTACTTC.

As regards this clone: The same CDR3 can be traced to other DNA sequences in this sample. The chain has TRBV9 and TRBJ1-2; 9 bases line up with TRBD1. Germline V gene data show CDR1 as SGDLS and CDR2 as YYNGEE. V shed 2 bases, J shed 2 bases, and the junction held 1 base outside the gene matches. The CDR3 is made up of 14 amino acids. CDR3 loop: CASSVGQGNYGYTF. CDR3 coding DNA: TGTGCCAGCAGCGTGGGACAGGGCAACTATGGCTACACCTTC.

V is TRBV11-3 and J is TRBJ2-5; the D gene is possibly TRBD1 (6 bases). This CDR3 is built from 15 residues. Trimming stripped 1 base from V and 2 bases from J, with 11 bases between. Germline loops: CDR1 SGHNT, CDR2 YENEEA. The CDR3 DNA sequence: TGTGCCAGCAGCTTAGGATACAGGGAACAAGAGACCCAGTACTTC. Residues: CASSLGYREQETQYF.

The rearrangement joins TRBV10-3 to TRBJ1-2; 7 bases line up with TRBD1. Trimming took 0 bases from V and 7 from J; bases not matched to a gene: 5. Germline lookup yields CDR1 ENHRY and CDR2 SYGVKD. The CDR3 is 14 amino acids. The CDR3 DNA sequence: TGTGCCATCAGTGAGTCGACAGGGATATTTGGCTACACCTTC. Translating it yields CAISESTGIFGYTF.

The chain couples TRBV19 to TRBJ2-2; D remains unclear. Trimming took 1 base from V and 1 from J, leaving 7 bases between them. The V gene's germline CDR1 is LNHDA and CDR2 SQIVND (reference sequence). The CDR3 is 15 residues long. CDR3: CASSIGWQNTGELFF. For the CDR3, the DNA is TGTGCCAGTAGTATAGGATGGCAGAACACCGGGGAGCTGTTTTTT.

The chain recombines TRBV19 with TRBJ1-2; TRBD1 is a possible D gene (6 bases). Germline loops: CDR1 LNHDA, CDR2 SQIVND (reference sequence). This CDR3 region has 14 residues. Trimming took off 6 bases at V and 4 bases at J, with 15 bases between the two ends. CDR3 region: CASSPGGQIYGYTF. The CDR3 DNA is TGTGCCAGTAGCCCCGGGGGGCAGATCTATGGCTACACCTTC.

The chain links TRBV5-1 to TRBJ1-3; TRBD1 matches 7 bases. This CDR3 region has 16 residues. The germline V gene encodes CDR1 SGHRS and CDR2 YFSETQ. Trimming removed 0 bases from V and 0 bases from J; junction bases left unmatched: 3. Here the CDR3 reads CASSLEGAHSGNTIYF. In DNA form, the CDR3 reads TGCGCCAGCAGCTTGGAGGGGGCGCACTCTGGAAACACCATATATTTT.

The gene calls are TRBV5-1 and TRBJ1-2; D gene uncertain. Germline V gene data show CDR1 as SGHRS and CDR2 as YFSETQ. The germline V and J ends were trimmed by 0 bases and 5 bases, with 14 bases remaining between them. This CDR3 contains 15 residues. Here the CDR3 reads CASSLGGDIAYGYTF. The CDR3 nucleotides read TGCGCCAGCAGCTTGGGTGGAGATATCGCGTATGGCTACACCTTC.

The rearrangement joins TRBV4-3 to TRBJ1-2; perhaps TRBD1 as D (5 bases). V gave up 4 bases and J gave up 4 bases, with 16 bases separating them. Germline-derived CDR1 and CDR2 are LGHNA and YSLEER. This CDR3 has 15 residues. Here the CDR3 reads CASSPMVQGVYGYTF. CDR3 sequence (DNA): TGCGCCAGCAGCCCGATGGTCCAGGGTGTCTATGGCTACACCTTC.